This T cell receptor (beta chain) was recorded in a study of blood T cell repertoires in COVID-19. Study in general: COVID-19 samples collected from the United States, Italy and Spain covered acute and convalescent phases. T cells, B-cell-depleted T cells, or PBMCs provided the cDNA or gDNA that served as material.

TCRdb keeps only in-frame clones here, not all; method: immunoSEQ multiplex PCR. This table holds more than 200,000 clones, around 84% found once. Germline V gene lookup returns CDR1 MNHEY and CDR2 SVGAGI. The length of the CDR3 is 13 residues. Germline trimming cut 8 bases from V and 1 base from J; bases unmatched to any gene: 2. The receptor comes from a man aged 55-75 years with acute or convalescent COVID-19. Sample: peripheral blood. The chain has TRBV6-5 and TRBJ1-5; 7 nucleotides align to TRBD1. The CDR3 DNA reads as TGTGCCAGCTGCAGGGGGAGCAATCAGCCCCAGCATTTT. It is translated as CASCRGSNQPQHF.